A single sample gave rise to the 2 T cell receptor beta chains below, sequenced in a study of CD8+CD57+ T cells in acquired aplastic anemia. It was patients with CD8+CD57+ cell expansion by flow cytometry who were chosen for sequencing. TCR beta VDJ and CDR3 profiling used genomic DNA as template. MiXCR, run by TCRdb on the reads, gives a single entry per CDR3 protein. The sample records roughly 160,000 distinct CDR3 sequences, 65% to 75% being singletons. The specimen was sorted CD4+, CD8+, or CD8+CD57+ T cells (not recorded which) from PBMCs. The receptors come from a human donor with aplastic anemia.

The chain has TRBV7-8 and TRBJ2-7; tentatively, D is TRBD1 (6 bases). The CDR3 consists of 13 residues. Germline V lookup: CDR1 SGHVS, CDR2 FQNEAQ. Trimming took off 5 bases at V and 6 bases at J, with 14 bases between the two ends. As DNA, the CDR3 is TGTGCCAGCAGCCTACAGGGCATGAGCGAGCAGTACTTC. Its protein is CASSLQGMSEQYF.

CDR3 in amino acids: CASTVVPGAPEAFF. The CDR3 region has the DNA TGTGCCAGTACCGTGGTCCCAGGGGCCCCTGAAGCTTTCTTT. The rearrangement joins TRBV19 to TRBJ1-1; the D gene is possibly TRBD1 (6 bases). The CDR3 has 14 residues. Looked up from germline, CDR1 is LNHDA and CDR2 is SQIVND (reference sequence). V lost 7 bases, J lost 6 bases, and 18 bases lay in between.